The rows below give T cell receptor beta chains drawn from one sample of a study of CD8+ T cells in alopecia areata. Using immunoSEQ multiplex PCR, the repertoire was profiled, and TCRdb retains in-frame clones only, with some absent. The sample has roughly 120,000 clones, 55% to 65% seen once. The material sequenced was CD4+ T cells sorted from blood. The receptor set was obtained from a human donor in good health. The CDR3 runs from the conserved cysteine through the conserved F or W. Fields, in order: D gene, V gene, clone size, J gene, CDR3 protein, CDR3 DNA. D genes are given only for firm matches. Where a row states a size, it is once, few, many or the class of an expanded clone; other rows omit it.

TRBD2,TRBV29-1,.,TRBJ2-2,CSVEKPGGTGELFF,TGCAGCGTTGAGAAACCGGGGGGCACCGGGGAGCTGTTTTTT
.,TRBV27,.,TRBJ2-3,CASSLRRTDTQYF,TGTGCCAGCAGTTTACGGCGCACAGATACGCAGTATTTT
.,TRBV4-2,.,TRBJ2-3,CASSQVSTDTQYF,TGTGCCAGCAGCCAAGTCAGCACAGATACGCAGTATTTT
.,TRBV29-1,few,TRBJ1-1,CSVGRGGYRNTEAFF,TGCAGCGTTGGCCGAGGGGGGTATAGAAACACTGAAGCTTTCTTT
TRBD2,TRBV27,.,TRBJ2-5,CASSLKSSGGPQYF,TGTGCCAGCAGTTTAAAGAGTAGCGGGGGGCCTCAGTACTTC
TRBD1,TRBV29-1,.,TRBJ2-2,CSVAQGAGGELFF,TGCAGCGTTGCTCAGGGGGCTGGCGGGGAGCTGTTTTTT
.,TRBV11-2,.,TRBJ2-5,CASSLMEGVGETQYF,TGTGCCAGCAGCTTAATGGAAGGGGTCGGAGAGACCCAGTACTTC
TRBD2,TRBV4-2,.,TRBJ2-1,CASSTTSGGSLYNEQFF,TGTGCCAGCAGCACAACTAGCGGGGGCTCTCTCTACAATGAGCAGTTCTTC
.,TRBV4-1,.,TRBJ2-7,CASSRSYGGSYEQYF,TGCGCCAGCAGCCGGTCCTACGGCGGCTCCTACGAGCAGTACTTC
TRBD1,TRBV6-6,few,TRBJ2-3,CASNTGGDTQYF,TGTGCCAGCAATACAGGGGGAGATACGCAGTATTTT
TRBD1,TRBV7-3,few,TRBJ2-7,CASSPGQGVSYEQYF,TGTGCCAGCAGCCCGGGACAGGGGGTCTCCTACGAGCAGTACTTC
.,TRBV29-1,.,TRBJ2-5,CSVFAFTGRERETQYF,TGCAGCGTTTTCGCTTTTACAGGGAGGGAACGAGAGACCCAGTACTTC
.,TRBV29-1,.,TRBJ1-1,CSVVPGVPTEAFF,TGCAGCGTCGTACCAGGGGTTCCCACTGAAGCTTTCTTT
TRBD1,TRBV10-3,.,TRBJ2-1,CAISGSITGVEQFF,TGTGCCATCAGTGGCTCCATAACAGGGGTTGAGCAGTTCTTC
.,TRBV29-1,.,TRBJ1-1,CSVDDRKDTEAFF,TGCAGCGTTGATGACAGAAAGGACACTGAAGCTTTCTTT
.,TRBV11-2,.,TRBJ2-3,CASSLGTPITDTQYF,TGTGCCAGCAGCTTAGGGACACCAATCACAGATACGCAGTATTTT
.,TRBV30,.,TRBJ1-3,CAWDSKGSGNTIYF,TGTGCCTGGGACTCAAAGGGCTCTGGAAACACCATATATTTT
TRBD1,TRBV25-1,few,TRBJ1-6,CASMPDRSQPSPLHF,TGTGCCAGCATGCCGGACAGGTCACAACCTTCACCCCTCCACTTT